This TCR beta chain is drawn from a study of blood T cell repertoires in COVID-19. Study at large: PBMCs, B-cell-depleted T cells, or T cells were the source of the cDNA or gDNA that made up the material.

Sequenced by immunoSEQ multiplex PCR; TCRdb stores in-frame clones only, minus some. The data hold tens of thousands of clones, with around 74% observed a single time. The germline gives CDR1 ENHRY, CDR2 SYGVKD. Trimming stripped 3 bases from V and 6 bases from J, with 19 bases between. The CDR3 is 16 amino acids. Material for sequencing was peripheral blood. V and J are TRBV10-3 and TRBJ2-3, with TRBD2 as a possible D gene (5 bases). This sequence was found in a woman in her 50s with active or convalescent COVID-19. CDR3 nucleotides: TGTGCCATCAGTGATCTAGCTGGACGGGATCGGGATACGCAGTATTTT. It specifies CAISDLAGRDRDTQYF.